What follows are 5 T cell receptor beta chains derived from one specimen sequenced in a study of beta chain features in type 1 diabetes. Every bit of the isolated RNA underwent reverse transcription, so sequencing read expressed TCRB transcripts. Some clones are missing from TCRdb's copy, which holds only in-frame ones; the method was immunoSEQ multiplex PCR. The data hold about 320,000 clones, with about 14% observed a single time. Sequencing was carried out using central memory CD4+ T cells from blood. The origin of the receptors is a man aged 30 to 39 in good health.

This chain joins TRBV5-1 and TRBJ2-3, with TRBD2 matching 8 bases. V shed 4 bases, J shed 4 bases, and the junction held 8 bases outside the gene matches. The CDR3 loop spans 15 amino acids. Germline V gene data show CDR1 as SGHRS and CDR2 as YFSETQ. CDR3 region: CASSPVTGGADTQYF. Here the CDR3 DNA reads TGCGCCAGCAGCCCCGTGACGGGGGGGGCAGATACGCAGTATTTT.

The chain links TRBV7-3 to TRBJ2-1; D is ambiguous. Trimming shortened V by 5 bases and J by 5 bases, and 10 bases separated the two germline ends. The CDR3 has 13 amino acids. Germline V gives CDR1 SGHTA, CDR2 FQGTGA. The CDR3 bases are TGTGCCAGCAGCCGCCTGGCTGACAATGAGCAGTTCTTC. Translating gives CASSRLADNEQFF. Together with reference TRBV7-3 and TRBJ2-1, the CDR3 gives the full variable domain: GAGVSQTPSNKVTEKGKYVELRCDPISGHTALYWYRQSLGQGPEFLIYFQGTGAADDSGLPNDRFFAVRPEGSVSTLKIQRTERGDSAVYLCASSRLADNEQFFGPGTRLTVL.

The chain couples TRBV6-7 to TRBJ2-1, with D unclear. TRBV6-7 is classed as an ORF, of uncertain function. The CDR3 consists of 16 residues. DNA for the CDR3: TGTGTCGCGCGTATCCGTCCCGATGCCTTACACAATGAGCAGTTCTTC. Its protein is CVARIRPDALHNEQFF.

V gene TRBV27 combines with J gene TRBJ2-7, with D hard to call. Looked up from germline, CDR1 is MNHEY and CDR2 is SMNVEV (reference sequence). CDR3 length: 13 residues. The V and J ends lost 3 bases and 2 bases respectively, with 8 bases between them. The CDR3 here is CASSLKAAYEQYF. In nucleotides, the CDR3 is TGTGCCAGCAGTTTGAAGGCAGCCTACGAGCAGTACTTC.

The rearrangement links TRBV7-2 to TRBJ2-3; D call uncertain. Germline loops: CDR1 SGHTA, CDR2 FQGNSA. V was pared by 5 bases and J by 1 base, with 10 bases between. The CDR3 consists of 14 residues. The CDR3 DNA follows: TGTGCCAGCAGCGGCCCCAAGGGCACAGATACGCAGTATTTT. This encodes CASSGPKGTDTQYF.